Sequencing of this T cell receptor (beta chain) was carried out in a study of glioma-infiltrating T cells. Whole-study findings and limits: Tissue-blood divergence was below expectation in non-neoplastic patients, above in gliomas.

The CDR3 spans 12 residues. CDR1 is MNHEY and CDR2 is SVGEGT in the germline V gene. TCR alpha and beta CDR3 regions were amplified from RNA using iRepertoire nested multiplex PCR. Tissue mRNA or PBMC total RNA, roughly 85-450 ng, went into one-step reverse transcription and amplification. In TCRdb, the multiplex PCR reads were re-called with MiXCR into one record per CDR3 protein. Of more than 85,000 distinct CDR3 sequences in the sample, less than 30% were seen once. Comments on this clonotype: The antigen remains unidentified. Germline and junction disagree at one end, which may indicate a read error.

The TCR was taken from a human donor with low-grade glioma or glioblastoma, undergoing nonglioma brain surgery, or in good health (not recorded which). Sample: glioma tissue, nonneoplastic brain tissue, or PBMCs (not recorded which). V is TRBV6-2 or TRBV6-3 and J is TRBJ1-1; a weak D match, TRBD1 (6 bases). The CDR3 is CAISEQFRGGFF. DNA for the CDR3: TGTGCCATCAGTGAACAGTTCAGGGGTGGTTTCTTT.